Listed below are T cell receptor beta chains from one sample, sequenced in a study of shared clonotypes between healthy human individuals. Assay: immunoSEQ multiplex PCR; the TCRdb copy retains only in-frame clones and omits some. Here the sample spans a few million clones, more than 85% being singletons. Sequencing input: naive CD4+ T cells from PBMCs. The receptors here all came from a man aged 18 to 29 in good health. Some clones in this sample may be carry-over from other donors' samples. The CDR3 runs from the conserved cysteine through the conserved F or W. D genes are given only for firm matches. Size is stated for part of the rows, as once, few or many counts, or as a class when the clone is expanded.

cdr3_nt cdr3_aa v_call clone_size d_call j_call
TGTGCCAGCACCAAGCGGGACGGTCCTAGGGCTGAAGCTTTCTTT CASTKRDGPRAEAFF TRBV28 NA NA TRBJ1-1
TGCGCCAGCAGCCCGACCTACAGGGGAACTAATGAAAAACTGTTTTTT CASSPTYRGTNEKLFF TRBV4-3 NA TRBD1 TRBJ1-4
TGTGCCTGGAGTGTATTTGCTCAGGGGAGACAGACCGGGGAGCTGTTTTTT CAWSVFAQGRQTGELFF TRBV30 NA NA TRBJ2-2
TGTGCCAGCTTAGAAAGGGGGCGTAGCACTGAAGCTTTCTTT CASLERGRSTEAFF TRBV28 NA TRBD1 TRBJ1-1
TGTGCCAGCACTTCTAGCGGGAGGGCTGGCACAGATACGCAGTATTTT CASTSSGRAGTDTQYF TRBV7-9 NA TRBD2 TRBJ2-3
TGTGCCAGCAGCTTGCTTGTGGGTTCCGGGGAGCTGTTTTTT CASSLLVGSGELFF TRBV5-4 NA NA TRBJ2-2
TGTGCCAGCAGTGTAGGCAGGGCCTACGAGCAGTACTTC CASSVGRAYEQYF TRBV6-1 NA NA TRBJ2-7
TGCGCCAGAAATAGCGGGAGGACCACCTACGAGCAGTACTTC CARNSGRTTYEQYF TRBV10-2 NA TRBD2 TRBJ2-7
TGTGCCAGCAGCTTAAGCGGAGGGTCAGAGACCCAGTACTTC CASSLSGGSETQYF TRBV11-3 NA NA TRBJ2-5
TGTGCCAGCAGCGCGGGACTAGCGGGCTCCTACAATGAGCAGTTCTTC CASSAGLAGSYNEQFF TRBV9 NA TRBD2 TRBJ2-1
TGTGCCAGCAGCTCAGGGAACTATGGCTACACCTTC CASSSGNYGYTF TRBV6-6 few NA TRBJ1-2
TGTGCCAGCAGCCTGGGACTAGCGGGATCGGTGCAGTACTTC CASSLGLAGSVQYF TRBV2 NA TRBD2 TRBJ2-5
TGCGCCAGCAGCAAAACAACCGGGACTAGCGGCTACGAGCAGTACTTC CASSKTTGTSGYEQYF TRBV5-1 NA TRBD2 TRBJ2-7
TGTGCCAGCAGCCTCACTACGACCACCGAGCAGTACTTC CASSLTTTTEQYF TRBV11-2 NA NA TRBJ2-7
TGTGCCATGCTCCCGGGGAGGGCAACTAATGAAAAACTGTTTTTT CAMLPGRATNEKLFF TRBV6-6 NA NA TRBJ1-4
TGTGCCAGCAGCCCCGACAGCAACAATCAGCCCCAGCATTTT CASSPDSNNQPQHF TRBV2 NA NA TRBJ1-5
TGTGCCAGCAGCTTCGACGGGAGCTCCTACAATGAGCAGTTCTTC CASSFDGSSYNEQFF TRBV7-2 NA NA TRBJ2-1
TGTGCCAGCAGCTTCGGGGCCGGGGAGCTGTTTTTT CASSFGAGELFF TRBV27 NA NA TRBJ2-2
TGTGCCAGCATGTATCCCCCTTCCGGGGAGCTGTTTTTT CASMYPPSGELFF TRBV6-5 NA NA TRBJ2-2
TGTGCCAGCAGTGCCAGGGCCGAAACTGAAGCTTTCTTT CASSARAETEAFF TRBV6-5 NA NA TRBJ1-1
TGTGCCAGCAGCCGAACTCGGGACAGTCTATATGGCTACACCTTC CASSRTRDSLYGYTF TRBV9 NA TRBD1 TRBJ1-2
TGCAGCGTTGAAAAAGGTTACGAGCAGTACTTC CSVEKGYEQYF TRBV29-1 NA NA TRBJ2-7
TGTGCCAGCAGCCAGTTCGGTCTGGGTGAGACAGATACGCAGTATTTT CASSQFGLGETDTQYF TRBV7-3 NA NA TRBJ2-3
TGCAGCTTACCCCTCGGACACAGGGACAGGGAGACCCAGTACTTC CSLPLGHRDRETQYF TRBV29-1 NA TRBD1 TRBJ2-5
TGTGCCAGCAGTCCGGAAATGGGAGATACGCAGTATTTT CASSPEMGDTQYF TRBV2 NA NA TRBJ2-3
TGTGCCAGCAGCAATCCTTGGGAGACCCAGTACTTC CASSNPWETQYF TRBV5-4 NA NA TRBJ2-5
TGTGCCAGCTCACCAAGCCGGCTTCGAGGCCTCTCCTACAATGAGCAGTTCTTC CASSPSRLRGLSYNEQFF TRBV18 NA NA TRBJ2-1
TGTGCCAGTAGTATAGAGAGAGTTAAGGTCGGGGAGCTGTTTTTT CASSIERVKVGELFF TRBV19 NA NA TRBJ2-2
TGTGCCAGCAGTGAGGATCGGACCTCCTCTGGAAACACCATATATTTT CASSEDRTSSGNTIYF TRBV25-1 NA NA TRBJ1-3
TGTGCCAGCAGTGCGGCGGGAGGGGCCACCGGGGAGCTGTTTTTT CASSAAGGATGELFF TRBV6-4 NA TRBD2 TRBJ2-2
TGCGCCAGCAGCCAAGAAAGCGGCCTAGCGGGCACCTTAGACGAGCAGTACTTC CASSQESGLAGTLDEQYF TRBV4-1 NA TRBD2 TRBJ2-7
TGTGCCAGCAGCCCCAGTTGGTCCTACGAGCAGTACTTC CASSPSWSYEQYF TRBV13 NA NA TRBJ2-7
TGTGCCAGCAGTGAAGCTAGTCGCTCGTATGAGACCCAGTACTTC CASSEASRSYETQYF TRBV6-1 NA NA TRBJ2-5
TGTGCCATCTGCGGGGGCGGGACAGGGGGCGGCGAGCAGTACTTC CAICGGGTGGGEQYF TRBV10-3 NA TRBD1 TRBJ2-7
TGTGCCAGCAGTGCGTCAGGGCCCGGTCAGCCCCAGCATTTT CASSASGPGQPQHF TRBV6-1 few NA TRBJ1-5